This TCR beta chain was found in a study of blood T cell repertoires in COVID-19. Study-level information: The United States, Italy and Spain supplied acute and convalescent COVID-19 samples. Nucleic acid was either cDNA or gDNA, and it came from T cells, B-cell-depleted T cells, or PBMCs.

CDR3 size: 14 residues. Germline CDR1 is SNHLY and CDR2 is FYNNEI. V was shortened by 5 bases and J by 6 bases, with 14 bases between the two germline ends. In the source study's methods: Estimates of nucleated cell counts were drawn from the amplification of reference gene primers. Generated by immunoSEQ multiplex PCR, the TCRdb table keeps only in-frame clones and is missing some. D and trimming come from the DNA, and the V and J calls and clone size come from that table. The data hold over 200,000 clones, with approximately 86% observed a single time. The source of this sequence is a man aged 18-30 years with active or convalescent COVID-19. Sequenced input: peripheral blood. V usage is TRBV2 and J usage is TRBJ2-1, with D maybe TRBD2 (5 bases). The CDR3 region is CASSPREAGNEQFF. In nucleotides, the CDR3 is TGTGCCAGCAGTCCCAGAGAGGCGGGCAATGAGCAGTTCTTC.